A selection of T cell receptor beta chains follows, all from one sample in a study of T-cell memory formation after mild COVID-19. Each CDR3 protein gets one entry after TCRdb re-called the 5' RACE reads with MiXCR. The repertoire consists of around 420,000 distinct CDR3 sequences, with approximately 25% occurring once and the leading ten covering 8.5% to 9%. The sequencing input was PBMCs or a T cell subset sorted from them (not recorded which). The source is an adult woman who had mild COVID-19 (a few samples of this study predate the infection). Cell type and time point are not known. The CDR3 runs from the conserved cysteine through the conserved F or W. A D gene is named only where the DNA matches it firmly. The size entry is marked missing in some rows and otherwise reads once, few, many or a size class.

few	TRBJ2-5	NA	TRBV5-1	CASSGMVDVGETQYF	TGCGCCAGCAGTGGGATGGTTGACGTGGGAGAGACCCAGTACTTC
few	TRBJ2-1	TRBD2	TRBV29-1	CSVLAGHSSYNEQFF	TGCAGCGTTCTAGCGGGCCATAGCTCCTACAATGAGCAGTTCTTC
few	TRBJ1-1	TRBD1	TRBV10-3	CAISERPDRANTEAFF	TGTGCCATCAGTGAGCGACCGGACAGGGCGAACACTGAAGCTTTCTTT
NA	TRBJ2-1	NA	TRBV5-1	CASSSPPRDHEQFF	TGCGCCAGCAGCTCGCCCCCGAGGGACCATGAGCAGTTCTTC
NA	TRBJ1-1	NA	TRBV2	CASRDQGTEAFF	TGTGCCAGCAGGGATCAAGGGACTGAAGCTTTCTTT
NA	TRBJ2-3	NA	TRBV29-1	CSIRALGTDTQYF	TGCAGCATCAGGGCTTTGGGCACAGATACGCAGTATTTT
NA	TRBJ2-4	NA	TRBV11-3	CASSPQPGLENIQYF	TGTGCCAGCAGCCCACAACCTGGGTTGGAAAACATTCAGTACTTC
NA	TRBJ2-1	TRBD1	TRBV24-1	CATSDPRTGASEQFF	TGTGCCACCAGTGATCCTCGGACAGGGGCGAGTGAGCAGTTCTTC
NA	TRBJ1-2	NA	TRBV20-1	CSAPGKANYGYTF	TGCAGTGCTCCTGGGAAGGCTAACTATGGCTACACCTTC
NA	TRBJ1-1	NA	TRBV18	CASSPSTGRDNTEAFF	TGTGCCAGCTCCCCTTCGACGGGGAGGGACAACACTGAAGCTTTCTTT
NA	TRBJ1-2	NA	TRBV10-3	CAIRDSTGDNYGYTF	TGTGCCATCAGGGACAGCACCGGAGATAACTATGGCTACACCTTC
few	TRBJ2-7	NA	TRBV5-1	CASSLGATGPIYEQYF	TGCGCCAGCAGCTTGGGAGCGACAGGACCAATTTACGAGCAGTACTTC
NA	TRBJ2-7	NA	TRBV15	CATSRGGIPDEQYF	TGTGCCACCAGCAGAGGAGGCATTCCCGACGAGCAGTACTTC
NA	TRBJ2-7	NA	TRBV7-9	CASGQEYSYEQYF	TGTGCCAGCGGCCAAGAGTACTCCTACGAGCAGTACTTC
NA	TRBJ2-1	NA	TRBV6-2/TRBV6-3	CASSYAQDYNEQFF	TGTGCCAGCAGTTACGCACAAGACTACAATGAGCAGTTCTTC
few	TRBJ1-2	NA	TRBV20-1	CSASRAGGYTF	TGCAGTGCTTCCCGGGCAGGCGGCTACACCTTC
few	TRBJ2-2	NA	TRBV12-3/TRBV12-4	CASNGNTGELFF	TGTGCCAGCAACGGCAACACCGGGGAGCTGTTTTTT
many	TRBJ2-5	NA	TRBV3-1	CASSQGRGYSETQYF	TGTGCCAGCAGCCAGGGTCGGGGGTATAGTGAGACCCAGTACTTC
NA	TRBJ2-7	TRBD2	TRBV6-2/TRBV6-3	CASRLAGTYEQYF	TGTGCCAGCAGACTAGCGGGGACCTACGAGCAGTACTTC
few	TRBJ2-1	NA	TRBV7-9	CASSSSTGRGPTYNEQFF	TGTGCCAGCAGTTCATCCACGGGGCGCGGGCCTACCTACAATGAGCAGTTCTTC
few	TRBJ1-1	TRBD1	TRBV6-1	CASSPSRTGRIAFF	TGTGCCAGCAGCCCAAGCCGGACAGGGAGGATCGCTTTCTTT
NA	TRBJ2-7	NA	TRBV4-1	CASSQYVTYEQYF	TGCGCCAGCAGCCAATACGTAACCTACGAGCAGTACTTC
NA	TRBJ1-6	NA	TRBV20-1	CSASMRGWPQLHF	TGCAGTGCTAGTATGAGGGGCTGGCCTCAGCTCCACTTT
NA	TRBJ2-7	NA	TRBV7-9	CASSNTEAPLEQYF	TGTGCCAGCAGCAACACCGAGGCCCCTCTCGAGCAGTACTTC
few	TRBJ1-2	NA	TRBV24-1	CATRMTGASGYTF	TGTGCCACCAGGATGACAGGAGCTAGTGGCTACACCTTC
NA	TRBJ2-1	NA	TRBV4-1	CASSPVDSPYNEQFF	TGCGCCAGCAGCCCCGTAGACTCCCCGTACAATGAGCAGTTCTTC
few	TRBJ2-4	NA	TRBV6-5	CASSYSIFQGRKNIQYF	TGTGCCAGCAGTTACTCGATTTTTCAGGGGAGGAAAAACATTCAGTACTTC
once	TRBJ2-7	NA	TRBV10-3	CAISELYTDSSYEQYF	TGTGCCATCAGTGAGCTGTATACTGACAGCTCCTACGAGCAGTACTTC
NA	TRBJ2-3	TRBD2	TRBV6-5	CASGIAGDTDTQYF	TGTGCCAGCGGGATAGCGGGGGACACAGATACGCAGTATTTT
NA	TRBJ2-7	NA	TRBV2	CASSEVAKQYF	TGTGCCAGCAGTGAGGTTGCCAAGCAGTACTTC
NA	TRBJ1-4	TRBD1	TRBV7-9	CASSFGTGSNEKLFF	TGTGCCAGCAGCTTCGGGACAGGGAGTAATGAAAAACTGTTTTTT
NA	TRBJ2-7	NA	TRBV5-1	CASSLAGQARTYEQYF	TGCGCCAGCAGCTTGGCCGGGCAGGCCCGGACCTACGAGCAGTACTTC
few	TRBJ2-7	NA	TRBV20-1	CSARVREGTYEQYF	TGCAGTGCTAGAGTCCGGGAAGGGACCTACGAGCAGTACTTC
few	TRBJ2-7	TRBD2	TRBV5-1	CASSLLPSGPYEQYF	TGCGCCAGCAGCTTGCTACCTAGCGGCCCCTACGAGCAGTACTTC
NA	TRBJ2-5	TRBD2	TRBV6-6	CASRPPTSGGETQYF	TGTGCCAGCAGGCCCCCCACTAGCGGGGGAGAGACCCAGTACTTC
NA	TRBJ1-3	NA	TRBV5-1	CASSSGVSGNTIYF	TGCGCCAGCAGCTCAGGGGTCTCTGGAAACACCATATATTTT